Each of the 30 T cell receptor beta chains below was sequenced from the same sample in a study of T cells after yellow fever vaccination. TCRdb processed the 5' RACE reads anew with MiXCR; each CDR3 protein has one entry. This table holds some 340,000 distinct CDR3 sequences, over 4% found once. Specimen: PBMCs, collected 5 days after the yellow fever booster vaccination. These receptors were obtained from a man between 18 and 35 years old who received the YFV17D yellow fever vaccine.

This clonotype was seen only a few times. Written as DNA, the CDR3 is TGTGCCAGCAGCCCCGTGGGAGCCGGAGACAATGAGCAGTTCTTC. This codes for CASSPVGAGDNEQFF. The J gene is TRBJ2-1, the V gene TRBV7-3; TRBD2 is a possible D gene (5 bases). The CDR3 has 15 residues. V was cut by 5 bases and J by 5 bases, with 16 bases left in between. Germline values: CDR1 SGHTA, CDR2 FQGTGA. The full variable domain, its missing parts supplied by reference TRBV7-3 and TRBJ2-1, is GAGVSQTPSNKVTEKGKYVELRCDPISGHTALYWYRQSLGQGPEFLIYFQGTGAADDSGLPNDRFFAVRPEGSVSTLKIQRTERGDSAVYLCASSPVGAGDNEQFFGPGTRLTVL.

In its sample, this clonotype was seen many times. The chain combines TRBV7-2 with TRBJ1-6; no clear D. V dropped 1 base and J dropped 4 bases, with 8 bases sitting between them. Germline lookup yields CDR1 SGHTA and CDR2 FQGNSA. The CDR3 length is 15 residues. The CDR3, as DNA: TGTGCCAGCAGCTTAGTATTGGGGTATAATTCACCCCTCCACTTT. This codes for CASSLVLGYNSPLHF.

This clonotype was seen a handful of times. V usage is TRBV7-2 and J usage is TRBJ1-2; D possibly corresponds to TRBD1 (5 bases). Between the trimmed V and J ends, which lost 5 bases and 6 bases, there was a span of 19 bases. The V gene's germline CDR1 is SGHTA and CDR2 FQGNSA. CDR3 length equals 15 residues. CDR3 sequence (DNA): TGTGCCAGCAGCCGGGGCATTGTGGGGCCTGATGGCTACACCTTC. Encoded protein: CASSRGIVGPDGYTF.

The table lists this clonotype with a few counts. V usage is TRBV7-3 and J usage is TRBJ1-2; 10 bases line up with TRBD1. Germline V gene sequence: CDR1 SGHTA, CDR2 FQGTGA. This CDR3 has 14 amino acids. V dropped 5 bases and J dropped 4; count of bases not matched to a gene: 4. CDR3 nucleotides: TGTGCCAGCAGCCCCCGGGACAGGGGCTATGGCTACACCTTC. It encodes CASSPRDRGYGYTF.

This clonotype has a count of ten or more. The chain uses TRBV20-1 and TRBJ2-1; 9 nucleotides agree with TRBD1. Germline trimming cut 5 bases from V and 8 bases from J; bases unmatched to any gene: 7. The CDR3 contains 13 residues. Germline values: CDR1 DFQATT, CDR2 SNEGSKA (reference sequence). CDR3 sequence (DNA): TGCAGTGCTCCAGGGACAGGGCGAGATGAGCAGTTCTTC. It translates to CSAPGTGRDEQFF.

The sample holds a few counts of this clonotype. The V and J genes are TRBV20-1 and TRBJ1-2; possible D gene TRBD1, 6 bases. The germline CDR1 and CDR2 sequences are DFQATT and SNEGSKA (reference sequence). This CDR3 is built from 13 residues. V lost 4 bases to trimming and J lost 8 bases, with 17 bases between them. The CDR3 coding sequence is TGCAGTGCTAACTTCAGGGGCGAGAGAGGCTACACCTTC. Translated: CSANFRGERGYTF.

The chain recombines TRBV5-4 with TRBJ1-2; possible D gene TRBD1, 6 bases. Germline assignment: CDR1 SGHNT and CDR2 YYREEE (reference sequence). The CDR3 runs to 15 residues. Trimming pared 0 bases from V and 2 bases from J, leaving 11 bases between. Written as DNA, the CDR3 is TGTGCCAGCAGCTTGGAGGGGGGTAGGAACTATGGCTACACCTTC. It encodes CASSLEGGRNYGYTF.

This clonotype was recorded many times. The CDR3: CASSPSYEQYF. DNA for the CDR3: TGTGCCAGCAGCCCTTCTTACGAGCAGTACTTC. The chain is built from TRBV6-2 or TRBV6-3 and TRBJ2-7; D remains ambiguous. There are 11 residues in the CDR3. The V end was cut by 6 bases, the J end by 4 bases, with 7 bases between. Germline values: CDR1 MNHEY, CDR2 SVGEGT.

This clonotype was counted many times. J is TRBJ2-7 and V is TRBV4-2; D unclear. This CDR3 spans 13 amino acids. Germline CDR1 reads LGHNA; CDR2 reads YNFKEQ. The ends were cut back, 0 bases at V and 9 bases at J, with 12 bases in the middle. The DNA for the CDR3 is TGTGCCAGCAGCCAAGACCCCCTAGGTCCGCAGTACTTC. It translates to CASSQDPLGPQYF.

The V and J genes are TRBV7-2 and TRBJ1-5; TRBD1 is a possible D gene (5 bases). The CDR3 is 13 residues long. The germline gives CDR1 SGHTA, CDR2 FQGNSA. Trimming cost V 5 bases and J 6 bases, with 11 bases left between them. CDR3: CASSGGVGQPQHF. The CDR3 nucleotides read TGTGCCAGCAGCGGGGGGGTGGGTCAGCCCCAGCATTTT.

This clonotype showed up many times. The CDR3 reads CASSQIVSGELFF. The CDR3 nucleotides read TGTGCCAGCAGCCAAATAGTATCCGGGGAGCTGTTTTTT. The gene calls are TRBV7-2 and TRBJ2-2; unclear D gene. Germline V gene lookup returns CDR1 SGHTA and CDR2 FQGNSA. The CDR3 totals 13 residues. Trimming pared 5 bases from V and 6 bases from J, leaving 10 bases between.

The table lists this clonotype with many counts. CDR3 in amino acids: CASSREAPPLTEAFF. The CDR3 DNA reads as TGTGCCAGCAGTCGAGAGGCTCCGCCTCTCACTGAAGCTTTCTTT. The chain recombines TRBV7-2 with TRBJ1-1; D is uncertain. Deletions cut 6 bases from V and 4 bases from J, with 18 bases between. Germline assignment: CDR1 SGHTA and CDR2 FQGNSA. This CDR3 region has 15 residues.

This clonotype was seen a few times. CDR3 sequence: CASSYTLYEQYF. As DNA, the CDR3 is TGTGCCAGCAGTTACACTTTGTACGAGCAGTACTTC. J is TRBJ2-7 and V is TRBV6-6; no definite D call. The germline gives CDR1 MNHNY, CDR2 SVGAGI (reference sequence). Trimming removed 2 bases from V and 4 bases from J, with 6 bases in between. The CDR3 extends over 12 amino acids.

The V gene is TRBV7-6, the J gene TRBJ2-5; 12 bases match TRBD1. Looked up from germline, CDR1 is SGHVS and CDR2 is FNYEAQ. Germline trimming cut 3 bases from V and 5 bases from J; bases unmatched to any gene: 7. CDR3 length equals 16 residues. The CDR3 coding sequence is TGTGCCAGCAGCTTTCCGGGACAGGGGGCGCGGGAGACCCAGTACTTC. Amino acid sequence: CASSFPGQGARETQYF.

This clonotype was observed a handful of times. The DNA of the CDR3 is TGTGCCAGCAGCTTAGGAGGGGACGCCAAAAACATTCAGTACTTC. Translation: CASSLGGDAKNIQYF. This chain joins TRBV11-3 and TRBJ2-4; possibly TRBD1 or TRBD2 for D (5 bases each). CDR3 size: 15 residues. V was pared by 1 base and J by 1 base, with 8 bases between. CDR1 and CDR2 from the germline V gene are SGHNT and YENEEA.

The chain carries TRBV4-3 and TRBJ1-6, with D unclear. The ends were cut back, 1 base at V and 12 bases at J, with 10 bases in the middle. This CDR3 is 13 amino acids long. The germline V gene encodes CDR1 LGHNA and CDR2 YSLEER. The CDR3 spells CASSQVKTRPLHF. The CDR3 nucleotides read TGCGCCAGCAGCCAAGTCAAGACCCGACCCCTCCACTTT.

This clonotype was seen ten or more times. The chain links TRBV4-2 to TRBJ1-3, with no clear D. This CDR3 has 17 amino acids. Germline V lookup: CDR1 LGHNA, CDR2 YNFKEQ. V was clipped by 0 bases and J by 1 base, with 13 bases between them. CDR3 protein: CASSQEAGSASGNTIYF. CDR3 nucleotide sequence: TGTGCCAGCAGCCAAGAAGCAGGATCGGCGTCTGGAAACACCATATATTTT.

The chain carries TRBV7-6 and TRBJ2-2, with a weak D call TRBD1 (5 bases). The CDR3 runs to 19 residues. Germline-derived CDR1 and CDR2 are SGHVS and FNYEAQ. Trimming shortened V by 3 bases and J by 1 base, and 21 bases separated the two germline ends. Written as DNA, the CDR3 is TGTGCCAGCAGCTTTACCTACCGTGGAAGGGGCAAGAACACCGGGGAGCTGTTTTTT. Its translation: CASSFTYRGRGKNTGELFF.

This clonotype was recorded at least ten times. V gene TRBV6-2 or TRBV6-3 combines with J gene TRBJ2-7; D not certain. CDR1 and CDR2 (germline): MNHEY, SVGEGT. The CDR3 has 11 residues. V lost 8 bases, J lost 12 bases, and 17 bases lay in between. CDR3 sequence reads: CASGYGPTPYV. Here the CDR3 DNA reads TGTGCCAGCGGATACGGGCCGACACCGTACGTC.

The sample holds many counts of this clonotype. The chain joins TRBV5-6 to TRBJ1-1; no clear D gene. The V and J ends lost 4 bases and 5 bases respectively, with 12 bases between them. Looked up from germline, CDR1 is SGHDT and CDR2 is YYEEEE. The CDR3 extends over 13 amino acids. CDR3 protein: CASSPDPNTEAFF. The CDR3 region has the DNA TGTGCCAGCAGCCCTGACCCCAATACTGAAGCTTTCTTT.

This clonotype was recorded many times. J is TRBJ1-6 and V is TRBV20-1, with 7 bases that match TRBD1. Germline CDR1 DFQATT, CDR2 SNEGSKA (reference sequence). The V gene end was trimmed by 5 bases and the J gene end by 6 bases; junction bases not matched to a gene: 4. CDR3 length: 13 residues. This CDR3 reads CSAPGTANSPLHF. The CDR3 DNA follows: TGCAGTGCTCCCGGGACAGCTAATTCACCCCTCCACTTT.

This clonotype was seen a handful of times. J is TRBJ1-1 and V is TRBV29-1; 11 nucleotides line up with TRBD1. The V gene's germline CDR1 is SQVTM and CDR2 ANQGSEA. The V and J ends lost 3 bases and 4 bases, in that order; junction bases with no gene match: 4. This CDR3 is 14 amino acids long. The CDR3 spells CSVESGTGGTEAFF. The CDR3 DNA reads as TGCAGCGTTGAGTCTGGGACAGGGGGCACTGAAGCTTTCTTT. Combining the CDR3 with reference TRBV29-1 and TRBJ1-1 gives the whole variable domain SAVISQKPSRDICQRGTSLTIQCQVDSQVTMMFWYRQQPGQSLTLIATANQGSEATYESGFVIDKFPISRPNLTFSTLTVSNMSPEDSSIYLCSVESGTGGTEAFFGQGTRLTVV.

The table lists this clonotype with many counts. The rearrangement joins TRBV19 to TRBJ2-7; 8 bases fit TRBD1. CDR1 is LNHDA and CDR2 is SQIVND in the germline V gene (reference sequence). V was clipped by 2 bases and J by 6 bases; unmatched bases: 6. This CDR3 has 14 residues. The CDR3: CASSIRQGAVEQYF. The DNA of the CDR3 is TGTGCCAGTAGTATAAGGCAGGGGGCGGTCGAGCAGTACTTC.

The rearrangement joins TRBV6-2 or TRBV6-3 to TRBJ2-2, with TRBD2 as a possible D gene (6 bases). The CDR3 extends over 19 amino acids. Trimming cost V 7 bases and J 0 bases, with 24 bases left between them. Looked up from germline, CDR1 is MNHEY and CDR2 is SVGEGT. The CDR3: CASISYLFSGEANTGELFF. Here the CDR3 DNA reads TGTGCCAGCATCAGTTACTTGTTTTCGGGGGAAGCGAACACCGGGGAGCTGTTTTTT.

V and J are TRBV7-6 and TRBJ1-1; D is undetermined. Germline lookup yields CDR1 SGHVS and CDR2 FNYEAQ. V was shortened by 2 bases and J by 7 bases, with 8 bases between the two germline ends. The CDR3 covers 12 residues. The CDR3 loop is CASSLSTGEAFF. The CDR3 nucleotides read TGTGCCAGCAGCTTATCGACGGGTGAAGCTTTCTTT.

The rearrangement joins TRBV19 to TRBJ1-1; perhaps TRBD1 as D (5 bases). Germline values: CDR1 LNHDA, CDR2 SQIVND (reference sequence). With 5 bases removed from V and 1 base from J, the gap between germline ends came to 17 bases. The CDR3 covers 16 residues. The CDR3 loop reads CASSAPEQDTNTEAFF. CDR3 in DNA: TGTGCCAGTAGTGCGCCAGAACAGGATACGAACACTGAAGCTTTCTTT.

This clonotype was counted at least ten times. Here the CDR3 reads CASSLWPSADTQYF. In nucleotides, the CDR3 is TGTGCCAGCAGCTTATGGCCTAGTGCAGATACGCAGTATTTT. This chain joins TRBV7-8 and TRBJ2-3; D is ambiguous. The V and J ends lost 2 bases and 4 bases respectively, with 10 bases between them. Germline V gene sequence: CDR1 SGHVS, CDR2 FQNEAQ. This CDR3 comprises 14 residues. Variable domain in full (rest from reference TRBV7-8 and TRBJ2-3): GAGVSQSPRYKVAKRGQDVALRCDPISGHVSLFWYQQALGQGPEFLTYFQNEAQLDKSGLPSDRFFAERPEGSVSTLKIQRTQQEDSAVYLCASSLWPSADTQYFGPGTRLTVL.

This clonotype appeared many times. The J gene is TRBJ2-5, the V gene TRBV4-1; 7 bases are a match to TRBD1. Looked up from germline, CDR1 is MGHRA and CDR2 is YSYEKL. V was pared by 2 bases and J by 2 bases, with 5 bases of the junction left unmatched. CDR3 length: 15 residues. The DNA for the CDR3 is TGCGCCAGCAGCCAACCCGACAGGGTACAAGAGACCCAGTACTTC. It codes for CASSQPDRVQETQYF.

The rearrangement links TRBV7-6 to TRBJ2-1, with unresolved D. Trimming stripped 2 bases from V and 3 bases from J, with 5 bases between. The CDR3 consists of 13 residues. Germline V gives CDR1 SGHVS, CDR2 FNYEAQ. The chain's CDR3 is CASSLMSYNEQFF. For the CDR3, the DNA is TGTGCCAGCAGCTTAATGAGCTACAATGAGCAGTTCTTC.

This clonotype has a count of ten or more. The V and J genes are TRBV12-3 or TRBV12-4 and TRBJ2-5, with D maybe TRBD2 (7 bases). Trimming shortened V by 7 bases and J by 1 base, and 13 bases separated the two germline ends. This CDR3 region has 14 residues. The CDR3 nucleotides are TGTGCCAGCACTTTCGGGGGGCCCCAAGAGACCCAGTACTTC. As protein: CASTFGGPQETQYF.